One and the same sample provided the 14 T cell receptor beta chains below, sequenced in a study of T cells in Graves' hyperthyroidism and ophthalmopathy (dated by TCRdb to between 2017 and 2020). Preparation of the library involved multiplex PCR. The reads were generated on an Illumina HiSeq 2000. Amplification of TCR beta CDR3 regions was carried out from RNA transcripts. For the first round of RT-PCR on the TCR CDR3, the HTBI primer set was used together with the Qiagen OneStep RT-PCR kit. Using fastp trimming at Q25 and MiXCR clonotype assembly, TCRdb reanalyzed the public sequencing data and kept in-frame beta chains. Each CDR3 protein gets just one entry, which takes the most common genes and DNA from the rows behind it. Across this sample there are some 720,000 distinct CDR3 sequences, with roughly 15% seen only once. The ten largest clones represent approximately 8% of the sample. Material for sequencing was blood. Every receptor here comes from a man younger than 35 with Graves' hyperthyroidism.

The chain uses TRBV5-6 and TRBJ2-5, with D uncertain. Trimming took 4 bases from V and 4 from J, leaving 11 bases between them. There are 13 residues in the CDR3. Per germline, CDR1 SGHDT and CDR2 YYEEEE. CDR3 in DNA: TGTGCCAGCAGCGCTCGATCGCGAGAGACCCAGTACTTC. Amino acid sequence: CASSARSRETQYF.

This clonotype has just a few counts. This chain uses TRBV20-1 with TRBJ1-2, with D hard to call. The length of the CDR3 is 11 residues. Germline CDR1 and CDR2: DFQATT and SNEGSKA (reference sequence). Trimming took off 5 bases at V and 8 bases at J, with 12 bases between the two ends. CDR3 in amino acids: CSAQFGRGYTF. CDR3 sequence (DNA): TGCAGTGCTCAGTTCGGGCGGGGCTACACCTTC.

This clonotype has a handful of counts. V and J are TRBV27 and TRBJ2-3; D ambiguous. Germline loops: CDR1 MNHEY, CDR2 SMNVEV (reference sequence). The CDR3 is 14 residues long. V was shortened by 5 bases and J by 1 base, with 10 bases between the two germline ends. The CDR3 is CASSPYDGTDTQYF. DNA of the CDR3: TGTGCCAGCAGTCCATACGACGGCACAGATACGCAGTATTTT.

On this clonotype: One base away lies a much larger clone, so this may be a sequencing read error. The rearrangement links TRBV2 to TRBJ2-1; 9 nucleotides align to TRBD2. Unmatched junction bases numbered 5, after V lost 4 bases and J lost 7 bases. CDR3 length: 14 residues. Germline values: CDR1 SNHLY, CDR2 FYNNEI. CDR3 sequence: CASSGGAGGNEQFF. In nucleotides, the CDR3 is TGTGCCAGCAGTGGGGGGGCGGGAGGGAATGAGCAGTTCTTC.

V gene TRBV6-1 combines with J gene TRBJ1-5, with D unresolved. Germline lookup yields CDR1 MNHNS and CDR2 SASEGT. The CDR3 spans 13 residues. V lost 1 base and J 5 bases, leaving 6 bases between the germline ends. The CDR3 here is CASSEGRYQPQHF. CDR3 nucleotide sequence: TGTGCCAGCAGTGAAGGCAGATATCAGCCCCAGCATTTT.

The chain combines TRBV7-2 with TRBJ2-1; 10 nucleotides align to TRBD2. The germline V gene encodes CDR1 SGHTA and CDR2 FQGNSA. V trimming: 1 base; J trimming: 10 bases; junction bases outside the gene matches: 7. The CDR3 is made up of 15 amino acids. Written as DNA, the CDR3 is TGTGCCAGCAGCTTAGTGAGCGGGAGGGCCGGAGAGCAGTTCTTC. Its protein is CASSLVSGRAGEQFF.

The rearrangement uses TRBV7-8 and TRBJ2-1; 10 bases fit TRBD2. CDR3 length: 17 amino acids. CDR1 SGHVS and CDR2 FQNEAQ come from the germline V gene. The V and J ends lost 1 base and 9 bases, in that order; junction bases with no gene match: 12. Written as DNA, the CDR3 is TGTGCCAGCAGCTTAGGGAGGGTTAGCGGGAGGTCTAGTGAGCAGTTCTTC. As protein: CASSLGRVSGRSSEQFF.

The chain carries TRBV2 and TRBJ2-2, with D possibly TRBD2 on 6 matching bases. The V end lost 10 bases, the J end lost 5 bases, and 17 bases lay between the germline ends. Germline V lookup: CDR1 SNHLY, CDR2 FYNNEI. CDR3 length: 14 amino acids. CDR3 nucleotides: TGTGCCACTAATACCGGGACTTGGACCGGGGAGCTGTTTTTT. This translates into CATNTGTWTGELFF.

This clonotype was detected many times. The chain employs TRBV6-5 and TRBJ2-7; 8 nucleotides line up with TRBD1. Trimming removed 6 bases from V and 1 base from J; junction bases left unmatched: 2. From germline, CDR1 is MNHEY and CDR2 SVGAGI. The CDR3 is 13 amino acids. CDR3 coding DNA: TGTGCCAGCAGGGGGGACAGGTCCTACGAGCAGTACTTC. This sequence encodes CASRGDRSYEQYF.

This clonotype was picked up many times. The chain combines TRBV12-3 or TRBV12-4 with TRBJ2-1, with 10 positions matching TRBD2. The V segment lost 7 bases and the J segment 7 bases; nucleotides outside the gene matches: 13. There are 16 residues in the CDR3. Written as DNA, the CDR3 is TGTGCCAGCACCGGGGGGGTTAGCGGGAGGTCTAATGAGCAGTTCTTC. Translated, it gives CASTGGVSGRSNEQFF.

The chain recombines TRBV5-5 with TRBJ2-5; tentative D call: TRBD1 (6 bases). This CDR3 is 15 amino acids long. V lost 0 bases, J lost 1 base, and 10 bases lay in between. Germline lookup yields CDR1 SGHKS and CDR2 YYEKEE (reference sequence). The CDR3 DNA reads TGTGCCAGCAGCTTGGGGACAGTCCTCCAAGAGACCCAGTACTTC. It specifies CASSLGTVLQETQYF.

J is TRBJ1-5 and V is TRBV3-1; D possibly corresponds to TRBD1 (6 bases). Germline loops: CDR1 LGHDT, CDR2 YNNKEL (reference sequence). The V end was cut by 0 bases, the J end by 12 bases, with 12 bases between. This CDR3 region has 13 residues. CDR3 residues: CASSQDRGRVQHF. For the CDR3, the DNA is TGTGCCAGCAGCCAAGACAGGGGAAGGGTCCAGCATTTT.

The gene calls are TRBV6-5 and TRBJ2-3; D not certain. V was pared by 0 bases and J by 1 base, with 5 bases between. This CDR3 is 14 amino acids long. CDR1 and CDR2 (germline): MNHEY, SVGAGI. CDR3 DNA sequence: TGTGCCAGCAGTTACTCATTTGGCACAGATACGCAGTATTTT. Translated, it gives CASSYSFGTDTQYF.

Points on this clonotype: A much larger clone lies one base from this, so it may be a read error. In DNA form, the CDR3 reads TGTGCCAGCAACACACAGGGGGACAAGCAGTACTTC. Amino acid sequence: CASNTQGDKQYF. The chain carries TRBV7-9 and TRBJ2-7, with 8 positions matching TRBD1. Germline V gene sequence: CDR1 SEHNR, CDR2 FQNEAQ (reference sequence). The CDR3 covers 12 residues. Trimming took 7 bases from V and 8 from J; bases not matched to a gene: 7.